This passage covers 14 T cell receptor beta chains from one sample sequenced in a study of blood T cell repertoires in COVID-19. Libraries were prepared by immunoSEQ multiplex PCR; TCRdb keeps only in-frame clonotypes and omits some of them. There are some 250,000 clones in the sample; 86% occur only once, and 2.5% to 3.5% lies in the top ten. The specimen was peripheral blood. The receptors were sampled from a woman in her thirties who had recovered from COVID-19.

This clone appeared a few times. The chain has TRBV29-1 and TRBJ1-4; D may be TRBD1 (6 bases). The CDR3 consists of 13 residues. Trimming removed 7 bases at V and 6 bases at J, with 15 bases between. The germline V gene has CDR1 SQVTM and CDR2 ANQGSEA. CDR3 DNA: TGCAGCGCCTTCGGTGGGGGCGATGAAAAACTGTTTTTT. As protein: CSAFGGGDEKLFF.

J is TRBJ1-5 and V is TRBV27; 7 positions match TRBD1. The CDR3 spans 17 residues. Germline V gene sequence: CDR1 MNHEY, CDR2 SMNVEV (reference sequence). After removal of 8 bases from V and 7 bases from J, the junction contained 20 bases not matched to a gene. The CDR3, as DNA: TGTGCCAGCGCTGGCGGCCCCTCGACAGGGCCGGGCCAGCCCCAGCATTTT. Translating it yields CASAGGPSTGPGQPQHF.

The table lists this clone with a count of one. The CDR3 sequence is CASSPLGETQYF. The CDR3 DNA reads as TGTGCCAGCTCCCCCCTCGGAGAGACCCAGTACTTC. The chain uses TRBV18 and TRBJ2-5; D is unclear. Germline V gives CDR1 KGHSH, CDR2 LQKENI. There are 12 residues in the CDR3. Trimming left V 6 bases short and J 4 bases short, with 9 bases between.

The genes are TRBV19 and TRBJ2-3, with unresolved D. V was pared by 5 bases and J by 3 bases, with 15 bases between. The CDR3 extends over 15 amino acids. CDR1 is LNHDA, CDR2 SQIVND, per germline (reference sequence). The CDR3 spells CASSPRPPLTDTQYF. For the CDR3, the DNA is TGTGCCAGTAGTCCTAGGCCCCCTTTGACAGATACGCAGTATTTT.

V usage is TRBV5-4 and J usage is TRBJ2-2, with TRBD2 matching 12 bases. In germline, CDR1 is SGHNT, CDR2 YYREEE (reference sequence). CDR3 length: 16 amino acids. V lost 4 bases and J lost 4; bases outside the gene matches: 5. The DNA for the CDR3 is TGTGCCAGCAGCAAGACTAGCGGGGGATCCACCGGGGAGCTGTTTTTT. It yields the protein CASSKTSGGSTGELFF.

V usage is TRBV4-2 and J usage is TRBJ2-3; TRBD2 matches at 8 bases. From germline, CDR1 is LGHNA and CDR2 YNFKEQ. After removal of 4 bases from V and 2 bases from J, the junction contained 14 bases not matched to a gene. The CDR3 spans 18 residues. The CDR3 region is CASSLRPVGGAVTDTQYF. In nucleotides, the CDR3 is TGTGCCAGCAGCCTCCGTCCCGTCGGGGGGGCCGTCACAGATACGCAGTATTTT.

The chain uses TRBV5-1 and TRBJ2-7; weak D call: TRBD1 (5 bases). The CDR3 extends over 14 amino acids. Trimming took 0 bases from V and 3 from J, leaving 10 bases between them. Germline V gene sequence: CDR1 SGHRS, CDR2 YFSETQ. The CDR3 nucleotides are TGCGCCAGCAGCTTGGGACAGTTCAGCTACGAGCAGTACTTC. This codes for CASSLGQFSYEQYF.

The chain carries TRBV28 and TRBJ2-4, with D perhaps matching TRBD2 (6 bases). Per germline, CDR1 MDHEN and CDR2 SYDVKM. Trimming pared 5 bases from V and 2 bases from J, leaving 19 bases between. This CDR3 is built from 17 residues. The CDR3 is CASSPTLGGGSKNIQYF. The CDR3 DNA sequence: TGTGCCAGCAGTCCAACCCTCGGGGGTGGTTCCAAAAACATTCAGTACTTC.

The rearrangement joins TRBV2 to TRBJ1-2; 7 nucleotides match TRBD1. Germline values: CDR1 SNHLY, CDR2 FYNNEI. The CDR3 runs 12 residues. V trimming: 8 bases; J trimming: 6 bases; junction bases outside the gene matches: 6. The CDR3 sequence is CASFRGTDGYTF. For the CDR3, the DNA is TGTGCCAGCTTCCGGGGGACAGATGGCTACACCTTC.

The CDR3: CASSSRGGSYNEQFF. The DNA for the CDR3 is TGTGCCAGCAGCTCGAGGGGAGGGTCCTACAATGAGCAGTTCTTC. This chain links TRBV7-8 with TRBJ2-1; 7 bases line up with TRBD2. Germline CDR1 reads SGHVS; CDR2 reads FQNEAQ. J lost 1 base, V lost 4 bases, and 4 bases had no gene match. CDR3 size: 15 residues.

The V gene is TRBV7-2, the J gene TRBJ2-5; 7 positions match TRBD1. Germline CDR1 is SGHTA and CDR2 is FQGNSA. Unmatched junction bases numbered 3, after V lost 1 base and J lost 4 bases. The CDR3 consists of 14 residues. The CDR3 DNA reads TGTGCCAGCAGCTTAGGAGGGGGCCCAGAGACCCAGTACTTC. This codes for CASSLGGGPETQYF.

The chain recombines TRBV5-4 with TRBJ1-4; TRBD1 matches at 8 bases. The germline V gene has CDR1 SGHNT and CDR2 YYREEE (reference sequence). The CDR3 is 14 residues long. V lost 4 bases to trimming and J lost 7 bases; unmatched junction nucleotides: 6. The CDR3 is CASSVQGGGEKLFF. For the CDR3, the DNA is TGTGCCAGCAGCGTACAGGGGGGGGGTGAAAAACTGTTTTTT.

The chain has TRBV4-1 and TRBJ1-1; the match to TRBD1 covers 7 bases. The CDR3 sequence is 15 residues long. V dropped 1 base and J dropped 5; count of bases not matched to a gene: 7. Per the germline V gene, CDR1 is MGHRA and CDR2 is YSYEKL. CDR3 residues: CASSQGQGWGTEAFF. The CDR3 DNA reads TGCGCCAGCAGCCAAGGACAGGGATGGGGGACTGAAGCTTTCTTT.

The J gene is TRBJ1-5, the V gene TRBV20-1; D might be TRBD1 (5 bases). This CDR3 is 14 amino acids long. The germline gives CDR1 DFQATT, CDR2 SNEGSKA (reference sequence). Deletions cut 3 bases from V and 7 bases from J, with 16 bases between. For the CDR3, the DNA is TGCAGTGCTAGTACCGCCAGGGTGGGACAGCCCCAGCATTTT. This encodes CSASTARVGQPQHF.